This T cell receptor (beta chain) was observed in a study of blood T cell repertoires in COVID-19. Study in general: Samples representing acute and convalescent COVID-19 were sourced from the United States, Italy and Spain. PBMCs, B-cell-depleted T cells, or T cells provided the cDNA or gDNA that made up the material.

Trimming took 10 bases from V and 7 from J, leaving 16 bases between them. CDR3 size: 12 residues. Germline-derived CDR1 and CDR2 are MNHNY and SVGAGI (reference sequence). In the source study's methods: Using reference gene primer amplification, nucleated cell counts were estimated. Clones were sequenced by immunoSEQ multiplex PCR, and TCRdb holds only the in-frame ones, with some missing. V, J and clone size are those of that table, while D and trimming were read from the DNA. The sample lists some 16,000 clones, approximately 90% occurring once. This TCR was sampled from a human donor with active COVID-19. The donor label of this sample is uncertain. Input material: peripheral blood. This sequence joins TRBV6-6 and TRBJ1-2, with D uncertain. CDR3 sequence (DNA): TGTGCCACCACACGCGGTAGTGGTGGCTACACCTTC. Protein product: CATTRGSGGYTF.